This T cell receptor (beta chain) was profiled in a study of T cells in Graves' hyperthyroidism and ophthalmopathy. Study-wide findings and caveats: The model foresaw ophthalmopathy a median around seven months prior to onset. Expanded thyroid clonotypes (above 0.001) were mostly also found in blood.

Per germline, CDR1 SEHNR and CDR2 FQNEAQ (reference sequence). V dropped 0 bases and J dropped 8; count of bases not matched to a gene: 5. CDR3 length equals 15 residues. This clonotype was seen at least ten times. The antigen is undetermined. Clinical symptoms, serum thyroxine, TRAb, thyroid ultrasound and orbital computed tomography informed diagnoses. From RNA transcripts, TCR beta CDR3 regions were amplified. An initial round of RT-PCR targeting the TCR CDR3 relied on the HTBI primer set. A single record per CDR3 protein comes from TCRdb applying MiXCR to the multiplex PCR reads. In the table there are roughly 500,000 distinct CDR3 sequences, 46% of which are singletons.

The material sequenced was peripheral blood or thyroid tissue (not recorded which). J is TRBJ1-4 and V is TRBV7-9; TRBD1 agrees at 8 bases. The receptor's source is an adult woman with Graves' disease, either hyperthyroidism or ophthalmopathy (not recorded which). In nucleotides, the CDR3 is TGTGCCAGCAGCTTAGCGGGCAGGGGGCTCGAAAAACTGTTTTTT. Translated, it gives CASSLAGRGLEKLFF.